This T cell receptor (beta chain) was sequenced during a study of blood T cell repertoires in COVID-19. Study overall: Whether acute or convalescent, the COVID-19 samples came from the United States, Italy and Spain. PBMCs, B-cell-depleted T cells, or T cells were the source of the cDNA or gDNA that made up the material.

Libraries were prepared by immunoSEQ multiplex PCR; TCRdb keeps only in-frame clonotypes and omits some of them. The data show about 150,000 clones, about nine tenths seen once. Trimming stripped 1 base from V and 6 bases from J, with 10 bases between. The CDR3 is 15 amino acids. Germline V gives CDR1 SEHNR, CDR2 FQNEAQ (reference sequence). V usage is TRBV7-9 and J usage is TRBJ1-6; D unclear. What was sequenced was PBMCs or T cells enriched from blood (not recorded which). This receptor was taken from a woman in her thirties or forties who had been exposed to COVID-19. The CDR3 DNA is TGTGCCAGCAGCTTAGTGGGCCGGATTAATTCACCCCTCCACTTT. Protein sequence: CASSLVGRINSPLHF.